These 9 T cell receptor beta chains came from one sample sequenced in a study of tumor and adjacent non-tumor tissue in lung cancer. The library came from three nested PCR rounds adapted from ARM-PCR protocols. One entry per CDR3 protein, called by TCRdb with MiXCR from the multiplex PCR reads. Of more than 85,000 distinct CDR3 sequences listed, about 80% are singletons. The template was RNA from unsorted bulk tissue. The source material was lung tumor tissue. Every receptor here comes from a man aged 70 or older with non-small cell lung cancer.

The chain combines TRBV4-3 with TRBJ2-4; no clear D gene. CDR1 is LGHNA, CDR2 YSLEER, per germline. Trimming removed 3 bases at V and 3 bases at J, with 9 bases between. The CDR3 spans 14 residues. The CDR3 nucleotides are TGCGCCAGCAGCCAGAGAGGAGTCAAAAACATTCAGTACTTC. Its protein product is CASSQRGVKNIQYF.

The table lists this clonotype with a count of one. Since a much larger clone is just one base distant, this may be a read error. The CDR3 ends on some other residue instead of the conserved phenylalanine or tryptophan, so this is likely a read error. V usage is TRBV20-1 and J usage is TRBJ2-7, with 10 bases identical to TRBD2. There are 15 residues in the CDR3. The J segment lost 10 bases and the V segment lost 0 bases, leaving 12 bases of the junction unmatched. Germline lookup yields CDR1 DFQATT and CDR2 SNEGSKA (reference sequence). CDR3 sequence reads: CSARDTGSGRSYQYL. The CDR3 DNA is TGCAGTGCTAGAGATACGGGTAGCGGGAGGTCATATCAGTACCTC.

Concerning this clonotype: A junction end diverges from the germline sequence, so it may reflect a read error. V usage is TRBV12-3 or TRBV12-4 and J usage is TRBJ1-1; maybe TRBD1 (6 bases). The CDR3 covers 13 residues. The CDR3: CTSSFRDIPKAFF. The DNA for the CDR3 is TGTACCAGCAGTTTTCGGGACATACCGAAAGCTTTCTTT.

Worth noting for this clonotype: Relative to the germline gene, one junction end is altered; a read error may explain this. The chain couples TRBV11-1 to TRBJ2-1, with 10 bases that match TRBD1. CDR1 is SGHAT and CDR2 is FQDESV in the germline V gene (reference sequence). CDR3 length equals 16 residues. The DNA for the CDR3 is TGTGGCAGCGGCCACCGGCCGGGACAGGGGCCACATGAGCAGTTCTTC. It yields the protein CGSGHRPGQGPHEQFF.

The chain is built from TRBV12-3 or TRBV12-4 and TRBJ1-1; the D is unclear. The CDR3 has 13 amino acids. In nucleotides, the CDR3 is TGTGTCATCACGGTTGACTTGCACACTGAAGCTTTCTTT. This encodes CVITVDLHTEAFF.

Points on this clonotype: A junction end diverges from the germline sequence, so it may reflect a read error. The chain has TRBV10-3 and TRBJ2-6; D gene uncertain. The CDR3 is 15 residues long. Germline CDR1 ENHRY, CDR2 SYGVKD. CDR3 coding DNA: TGTGCCATCAGTGACGAAAACTCTGGGACCAACGTCCTGACTTTC. Translation: CAISDENSGTNVLTF.

The genes are TRBV10-2 and TRBJ1-1; 10 bases are a match to TRBD1. The junction had 9 bases not matched to a gene; V was cut back by 9 bases and J by 11 bases. Germline assignment: CDR1 WSHSY and CDR2 SAAADI. The CDR3 contains 12 residues. In DNA, the CDR3 is TGCGCCAGTAGGGACAGGGGCGCTGTGGCTTTCTTT. Translation gives CASRDRGAVAFF.

This clonotype has a single count. The chain couples TRBV5-4 to TRBJ1-4; D unresolved. V was shortened by 6 bases and J by 8 bases, with 20 bases between the two germline ends. The germline gives CDR1 SGHNT, CDR2 YYREEE (reference sequence). The CDR3 is 15 amino acids. The CDR3 DNA is TGTGCCAGCACCTCAAAGGATAGGGATGGAGAAAAACTGTTTTTT. It specifies CASTSKDRDGEKLFF.

With respect to this clonotype: No conserved phenylalanine or tryptophan ends this CDR3, so it is likely a read error. The chain combines TRBV11-2 with TRBJ2-2; TRBD2 matches 12 bases. Germline values: CDR1 SGHAT, CDR2 FQNNGV. The CDR3 has 15 residues. CDR3 nucleotide sequence: TGTGCCAGCAGCCCTCTAGCGGGGGGGACCGGGAAGCTGTTTTAT. This encodes CASSPLAGGTGKLFY.